Each of the 27 T cell receptor beta chains below was sequenced from the same sample in a study of memory CD4+ T cells and cytomegalovirus serostatus. The sort gate was single viable CD3+CD4+CD8-CD45RO+ cells for memory CD4+ T cells. Produced via immunoSEQ multiplex PCR; TCRdb's table is partial and in-frame only. The sample has approximately 88,000 clones; approximately 80% are singletons. Sample: memory CD4+ T cells from blood. The source is an adult in good health and CMV-seropositive.

A single count supports this clone. The gene calls are TRBV10-3 and TRBJ2-1; 14 bases line up with TRBD2. Losses at the gene ends were 3 bases for V and 0 bases for J; bases not matched to a gene: 4. Germline CDR1 reads ENHRY; CDR2 reads SYGVKD. CDR3 length equals 18 residues. CDR3 region: CAISDRTSGRSSYNEQFF. The CDR3 nucleotides are TGTGCCATCAGTGACAGGACTAGCGGGAGGAGCTCCTACAATGAGCAGTTCTTC.

The chain couples TRBV5-1 to TRBJ2-7, with no clear D. This CDR3 contains 14 residues. Germline-derived CDR1 and CDR2 are SGHRS and YFSETQ. The germline V and J ends were trimmed by 0 bases and 0 bases, with 7 bases remaining between them. CDR3 nucleotides: TGCGCCAGCAGCTTGGAATGGTCCTCCTACGAGCAGTACTTC. Its protein product is CASSLEWSSYEQYF.

The chain carries TRBV6-6 and TRBJ1-2, with D hard to call. Trimming stripped 6 bases from V and 8 bases from J, with 13 bases between. The germline V gene has CDR1 MNHNY and CDR2 SVGAGI (reference sequence). CDR3 length: 12 residues. This CDR3 is CASRPGLRGYTF. CDR3 in DNA: TGTGCCAGCAGACCAGGTCTGAGAGGCTACACCTTC.

The V gene is TRBV2, the J gene TRBJ1-3; D remains ambiguous. Trimming removed 7 bases from V and 0 bases from J, with 7 bases in between. CDR3 length equals 13 residues. In germline, CDR1 is SNHLY, CDR2 FYNNEI. The CDR3 region has the DNA TGTGCCAGCAACACCTACTCTGGAAACACCATATATTTT. Translation: CASNTYSGNTIYF.

The V gene is TRBV11-1, the J gene TRBJ1-2; 8 bases match TRBD1. Losses at the gene ends were 3 bases for V and 7 bases for J; bases not matched to a gene: 4. This CDR3 is 13 amino acids long. Germline CDR1 reads SGHAT; CDR2 reads FQDESV (reference sequence). CDR3: CASSLTGESGYTF. CDR3 nucleotide sequence: TGTGCCAGCAGCTTGACAGGGGAGAGTGGCTACACCTTC.

This clone has only a few counts. The CDR3 loop is CASSFAGQGGGYTF. CDR3 bases: TGTGCCAGCAGTTTCGCGGGACAGGGGGGCGGCTACACCTTC. V is TRBV27 and J is TRBJ1-2, with 11 bases aligning to TRBD1. Germline assignment: CDR1 MNHEY and CDR2 SMNVEV (reference sequence). The CDR3 extends over 14 amino acids. After removal of 3 bases from V and 8 bases from J, the junction contained 5 bases not matched to a gene.

The chain couples TRBV27 to TRBJ2-7; the match to TRBD2 covers 10 bases. Germline V CDR1 and CDR2: MNHEY, SMNVEV (reference sequence). With V trimmed by 5 bases and J by 5 bases, 9 bases remained unmatched. This CDR3 is 15 amino acids long. CDR3 bases: TGTGCCAGCAGTCTTGTCCTAGCGGGAGTCCACGAGCAGTACTTC. It is translated as CASSLVLAGVHEQYF.

The rearrangement uses TRBV19 and TRBJ1-2, with unresolved D. The germline CDR1 and CDR2 sequences are LNHDA and SQIVND (reference sequence). CDR3 length equals 12 residues. V shed 0 bases and J shed 2 bases, with 1 base lying between them. In nucleotides, the CDR3 is TGTGCCAGTAGTATAGAAAACTATGGCTACACCTTC. This codes for CASSIENYGYTF.

The CDR3 DNA reads TGTGCCTGGAACACCGGACAGGGGTTCGCTCAGCCCCAGCATTTT. Its protein is CAWNTGQGFAQPQHF. The chain combines TRBV30 with TRBJ1-5; TRBD1 matches 9 bases. Trimming removed 4 bases from V and 6 bases from J; junction bases left unmatched: 10. Germline CDR1 is GTSNPN and CDR2 is SVGIG (reference sequence). The length of the CDR3 is 15 residues.

J is TRBJ1-1 and V is TRBV15, with a tentative D call TRBD1 (6 bases). The CDR3 has 15 amino acids. V was pared by 5 bases and J by 0 bases, with 13 bases between. CDR1 LNHNV and CDR2 YYDKDF come from the germline V gene (reference sequence). CDR3 DNA sequence: TGTGCCACCAGCTCAGGGGACATGATGAACACTGAAGCTTTCTTT. The encoded protein is CATSSGDMMNTEAFF.

The chain couples TRBV4-1 to TRBJ2-1; 13 bases line up with TRBD2. This CDR3 spans 16 amino acids. CDR1 is MGHRA and CDR2 is YSYEKL in the germline V gene. V was clipped by 3 bases and J by 8 bases; unmatched bases: 7. The CDR3 here is CASSQMTSGRWYEQFF. CDR3 coding DNA: TGCGCCAGCAGCCAGATGACTAGCGGGAGGTGGTATGAGCAGTTCTTC.

This chain uses TRBV28 with TRBJ1-2; D possibly corresponds to TRBD1 (5 bases). Trimming left V 6 bases short and J 0 bases short, with 20 bases between. Germline lookup yields CDR1 MDHEN and CDR2 SYDVKM. The length of the CDR3 is 17 residues. CDR3 residues: CASSFPPGTDSNYGYTF. CDR3 in DNA: TGTGCCAGCAGCTTTCCTCCCGGGACCGATTCTAACTATGGCTACACCTTC.

This chain joins TRBV28 and TRBJ1-5; D uncertain. V was pared by 2 bases and J by 1 base, with 6 bases between. The CDR3 runs 14 residues. Germline CDR1 MDHEN, CDR2 SYDVKM. The CDR3 reads CASSLPGSNQPQHF. The DNA of the CDR3 is TGTGCCAGCAGTTTACCTGGGAGCAATCAGCCCCAGCATTTT.

The gene calls are TRBV10-1 and TRBJ2-1, with 8 bases matching TRBD2. Germline values: CDR1 WNHNN, CDR2 SYGVQD (reference sequence). This CDR3 is 17 amino acids long. V lost 7 bases and J lost 6; bases outside the gene matches: 17. This CDR3 reads CASMARRGTSRPNEQFF. In DNA form, the CDR3 reads TGCGCCAGCATGGCCAGGCGGGGGACTAGTAGACCCAATGAGCAGTTCTTC.

This clone was seen a handful of times. The chain recombines TRBV6-6 with TRBJ1-1; a possible D gene is TRBD1 (5 bases). The CDR3 is 13 residues long. The V gene's germline CDR1 is MNHNY and CDR2 SVGAGI (reference sequence). With 6 bases removed from V and 10 bases from J, the gap between germline ends came to 18 bases. CDR3 in DNA: TGTGCCAGCAGCCACTCTGACAGACCGACAGCTTTCTTT. This codes for CASSHSDRPTAFF.

The rearrangement links TRBV28 to TRBJ2-5; either TRBD1 or TRBD2 may fit D (5 bases each). The germline V gene encodes CDR1 MDHEN and CDR2 SYDVKM. This CDR3 comprises 14 residues. The V end was cut by 5 bases, the J end by 0 bases, with 10 bases between. CDR3 residues: CASSPPGHQETQYF. The DNA for the CDR3 is TGTGCCAGCAGTCCCCCGGGACACCAAGAGACCCAGTACTTC.

The gene calls are TRBV18 and TRBJ2-3, with 14 positions matching TRBD2. CDR1 KGHSH and CDR2 LQKENI come from the germline V gene. This CDR3 comprises 16 residues. Unmatched junction bases numbered 3, after V lost 0 bases and J lost 7 bases. CDR3 nucleotide sequence: TGTGCCAGCTCACCACCCGGGACTAGCGGGAGAAATACGCAGTATTTT. Amino acid sequence: CASSPPGTSGRNTQYF. Supplemented by reference TRBV18 and TRBJ2-3, the full variable domain reads NAGVMQNPRHLVRRRGQEARLRCSPMKGHSHVYWYRQLPEEGLKFMVYLQKENIIDESGMPKERFSAEFPKEGPSILRIQQVVRGDSAAYFCASSPPGTSGRNTQYFGPGTRLTVL.

V is TRBV28 and J is TRBJ2-7, with 9 positions matching TRBD2. V lost 1 base and J lost 4; bases outside the gene matches: 5. Looked up from germline, CDR1 is MDHEN and CDR2 is SYDVKM. CDR3 size: 15 residues. Here the CDR3 DNA reads TGTGCCAGCAGTTTATTTGGGACTAGCAGGTACGAGCAGTACTTC. The encoded protein is CASSLFGTSRYEQYF. The entire variable domain, with the rest obtained from reference TRBV28 and TRBJ2-7, is as follows: DVKVTQSSRYLVKRTGEKVFLECVQDMDHENMFWYRQDPGLGLRLIYFSYDVKMKEKGDIPEGYSVSREKKERFSLILESASTNQTSMYLCASSLFGTSRYEQYFGPGTRLTVT.

The V gene is TRBV11-3, the J gene TRBJ2-1, with D possibly called TRBD1 or TRBD2 (7 bases each). Germline CDR1 reads SGHNT; CDR2 reads YENEEA. Trimming pared 5 bases from V and 7 bases from J, leaving 15 bases between. The CDR3 spans 14 residues. The CDR3 protein is CASSPRQGGNEQFF. The DNA for the CDR3 is TGTGCCAGCAGCCCCCGGCAGGGGGGGAATGAGCAGTTCTTC.

This clone was counted once. V usage is TRBV10-3 and J usage is TRBJ2-3; D unresolved. Trimming cost V 1 base and J 6 bases, with 11 bases left between them. Looked up from germline, CDR1 is ENHRY and CDR2 is SYGVKD. CDR3 length: 14 amino acids. The CDR3 DNA reads TGTGCCATCAGTGAGTTATCGCCAGAGGATACGCAGTATTTT. It is translated as CAISELSPEDTQYF.

This chain joins TRBV6-5 and TRBJ2-3; D gene ambiguous. Germline assignment: CDR1 MNHEY and CDR2 SVGAGI. With 2 bases removed from V and 5 bases from J, the gap between germline ends came to 2 bases. The CDR3 sequence is 11 residues long. DNA for the CDR3: TGTGCCAGCAGTTACCAAGATACGCAGTATTTT. It codes for CASSYQDTQYF.

V and J are TRBV5-1 and TRBJ1-5; 8 positions match TRBD1. This CDR3 comprises 14 residues. CDR1 is SGHRS and CDR2 is YFSETQ in the germline V gene. The V and J ends lost 4 bases and 5 bases, in that order; junction bases with no gene match: 5. The CDR3 spells CASSVGQGDQPQHF. CDR3 DNA sequence: TGCGCCAGCAGCGTCGGACAGGGTGATCAGCCCCAGCATTTT.

The genes are TRBV5-1 and TRBJ2-7; TRBD1 is a possible D gene (6 bases). The V and J ends lost 7 bases and 0 bases respectively, with 17 bases between them. Germline CDR1 SGHRS, CDR2 YFSETQ. CDR3 length: 15 amino acids. The CDR3 loop is CASGKQGPSSYEQYF. In DNA form, the CDR3 reads TGCGCCAGCGGTAAACAGGGCCCGAGCTCCTACGAGCAGTACTTC. Full variable domain (remainder filled in from reference TRBV5-1 and TRBJ2-7): KAGVTQTPRYLIKTRGQQVTLSCSPISGHRSVSWYQQTPGQGLQFLFEYFSETQRNKGNFPGRFSGRQFSNSRSEMNVSTLELGDSALYLCASGKQGPSSYEQYFGPGTRLTVT.

This clone has a handful of counts. The rearrangement links TRBV7-8 to TRBJ2-7; tentatively, D is TRBD1 (6 bases). The CDR3 length is 15 residues. CDR1 SGHVS and CDR2 FQNEAQ come from the germline V gene. The V gene lost 0 bases and the J gene lost 2 bases, with 11 bases spanning the gap. The CDR3 here is CASSLASGGAYEQYF. The CDR3 DNA sequence: TGTGCCAGCAGCTTAGCGAGTGGGGGCGCCTACGAGCAGTACTTC.

The CDR3 nucleotides read TGTGCCAGCAGTTTGTGGGGTAGGGACACCGGGGAGCTGTTTTTT. Translation: CASSLWGRDTGELFF. This chain uses TRBV27 with TRBJ2-2; D not resolved. Germline CDR1 reads MNHEY; CDR2 reads SMNVEV (reference sequence). V was shortened by 3 bases and J by 3 bases, with 11 bases between the two germline ends. The CDR3 is made up of 15 amino acids.

This rearrangement joins TRBV5-1 to TRBJ1-4; a possible D gene is TRBD1 (5 bases). Per germline, CDR1 SGHRS and CDR2 YFSETQ. The CDR3 runs to 14 residues. Trimming took off 5 bases at V and 7 bases at J, with 15 bases between the two ends. The CDR3 DNA reads TGCGCCAGCAGACCCGGGACCGACAGTGAAAAACTGTTTTTT. It translates to CASRPGTDSEKLFF. The whole variable domain, filled in from reference TRBV5-1 and TRBJ1-4, reads KAGVTQTPRYLIKTRGQQVTLSCSPISGHRSVSWYQQTPGQGLQFLFEYFSETQRNKGNFPGRFSGRQFSNSRSEMNVSTLELGDSALYLCASRPGTDSEKLFFGSGTQLSVL.

CDR3 sequence (DNA): TGTGCCAGCTCACCAGCGCAGTCTAGCAATCAGCCCCAGCATTTT. It yields the protein CASSPAQSSNQPQHF. The chain couples TRBV18 to TRBJ1-5; no firm D call. V lost 2 bases to trimming and J lost 0 bases, with 8 bases between them. CDR3 length: 15 amino acids. The V gene's germline CDR1 is KGHSH and CDR2 LQKENI. Using reference TRBV18 and TRBJ1-5 for the parts outside the CDR3, the full variable domain is NAGVMQNPRHLVRRRGQEARLRCSPMKGHSHVYWYRQLPEEGLKFMVYLQKENIIDESGMPKERFSAEFPKEGPSILRIQQVVRGDSAAYFCASSPAQSSNQPQHFGDGTRLSIL.